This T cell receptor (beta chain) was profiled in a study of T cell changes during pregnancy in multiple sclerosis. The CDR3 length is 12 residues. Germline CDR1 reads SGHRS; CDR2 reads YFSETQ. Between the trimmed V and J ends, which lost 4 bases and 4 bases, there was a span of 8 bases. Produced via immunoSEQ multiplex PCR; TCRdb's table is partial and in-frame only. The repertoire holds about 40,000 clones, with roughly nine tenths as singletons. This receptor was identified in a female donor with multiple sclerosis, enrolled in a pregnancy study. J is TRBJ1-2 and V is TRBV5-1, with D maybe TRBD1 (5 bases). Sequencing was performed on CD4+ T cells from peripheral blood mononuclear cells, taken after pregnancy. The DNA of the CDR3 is TGCGCCAGCAGCATCGACAGCTATGGCTACACCTTC. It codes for CASSIDSYGYTF.